The subject of this entry is one TCR beta chain. After removal of 3 bases from V and 2 bases from J, the junction contained 4 bases not matched to a gene. Germline V gene lookup returns CDR1 SEHNR and CDR2 FQNEAQ (reference sequence). The CDR3 covers 14 residues. The protocol was immunoSEQ multiplex PCR, while the TCRdb copy is restricted to in-frame clones and leaves out a portion. The sample yields over 85,000 clones, about nine tenths seen once. The source of the sample is a study of blood T cell repertoires in COVID-19. This sequence originates from a man between 18 and 29 years old with acute or convalescent COVID-19. The sample taken for sequencing was peripheral blood. This chain uses TRBV7-9 with TRBJ2-7; 7 nucleotides line up with TRBD1. The chain's CDR3 is CASSFGDSPYEQYF. The CDR3 DNA reads TGTGCCAGCAGCTTTGGGGACAGCCCCTACGAGCAGTACTTC.